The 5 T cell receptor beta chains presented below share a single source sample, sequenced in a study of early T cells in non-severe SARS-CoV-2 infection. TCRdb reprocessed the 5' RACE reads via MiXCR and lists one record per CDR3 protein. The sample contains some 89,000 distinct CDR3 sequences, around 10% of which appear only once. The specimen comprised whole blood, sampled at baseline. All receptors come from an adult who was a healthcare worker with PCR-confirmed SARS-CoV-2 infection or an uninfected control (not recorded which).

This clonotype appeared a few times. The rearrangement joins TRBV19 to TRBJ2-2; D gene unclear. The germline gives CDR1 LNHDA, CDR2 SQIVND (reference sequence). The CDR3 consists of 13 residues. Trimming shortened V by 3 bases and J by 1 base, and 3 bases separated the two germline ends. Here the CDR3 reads CASSIGNTGELFF. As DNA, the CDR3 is TGTGCCAGTAGTATCGGGAACACCGGGGAGCTGTTTTTT.

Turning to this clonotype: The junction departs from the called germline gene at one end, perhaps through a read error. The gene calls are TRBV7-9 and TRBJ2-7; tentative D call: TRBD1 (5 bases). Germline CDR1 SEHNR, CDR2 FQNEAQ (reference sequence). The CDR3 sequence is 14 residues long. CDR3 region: CASSSGLQVFEHYF. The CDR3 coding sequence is TGTGCCAGCAGCTCCGGATTACAGGTTTTCGAGCATTACTTC.

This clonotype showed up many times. The CDR3 DNA follows: TGTGCCAGCAGTTACGGGGGGATCGGTTCACCCCTCCACTTT. It translates to CASSYGGIGSPLHF. The chain uses TRBV6-5 and TRBJ1-6; a weak D match, TRBD1 (5 bases). Between the trimmed V and J ends, which lost 2 bases and 9 bases, there was a span of 11 bases. CDR1 and CDR2 (germline): MNHEY, SVGAGI. This CDR3 region has 14 residues.

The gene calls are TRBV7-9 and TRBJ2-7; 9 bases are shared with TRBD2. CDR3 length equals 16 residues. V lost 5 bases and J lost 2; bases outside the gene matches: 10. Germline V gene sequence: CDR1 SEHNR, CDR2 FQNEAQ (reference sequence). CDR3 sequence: CASSGFSGSSPYEQYF. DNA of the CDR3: TGTGCCAGCAGCGGATTTAGCGGGAGCTCCCCCTACGAGCAGTACTTC.

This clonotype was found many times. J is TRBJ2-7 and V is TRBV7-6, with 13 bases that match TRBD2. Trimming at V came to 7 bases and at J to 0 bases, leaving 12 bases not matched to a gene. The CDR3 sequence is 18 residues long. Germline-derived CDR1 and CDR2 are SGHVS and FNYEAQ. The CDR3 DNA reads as TGTGCCAGCACCTCCGGGACTAGCGGGATGAGGAGCTCCTACGAGCAGTACTTC. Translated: CASTSGTSGMRSSYEQYF.